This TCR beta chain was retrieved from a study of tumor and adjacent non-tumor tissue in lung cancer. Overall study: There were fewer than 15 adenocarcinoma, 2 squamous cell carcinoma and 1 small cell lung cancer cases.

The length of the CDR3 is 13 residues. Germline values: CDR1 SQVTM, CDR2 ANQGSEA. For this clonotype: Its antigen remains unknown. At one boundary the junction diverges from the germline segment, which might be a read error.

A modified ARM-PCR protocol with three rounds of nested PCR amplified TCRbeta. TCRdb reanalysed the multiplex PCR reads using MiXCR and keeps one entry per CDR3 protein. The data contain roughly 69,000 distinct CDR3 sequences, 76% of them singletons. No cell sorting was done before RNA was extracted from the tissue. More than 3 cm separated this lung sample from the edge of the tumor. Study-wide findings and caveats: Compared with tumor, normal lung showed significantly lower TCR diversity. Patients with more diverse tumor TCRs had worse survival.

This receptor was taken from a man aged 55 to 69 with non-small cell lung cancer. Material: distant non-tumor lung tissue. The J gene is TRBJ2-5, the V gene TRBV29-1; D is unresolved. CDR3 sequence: CSVETGVQEAQYF. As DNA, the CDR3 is TGCAGCGTTGAAACGGGCGTACAAGAGGCCCAGTACTTC.